This T cell receptor beta chain was sequenced during a study of blood T cell repertoires in COVID-19 (dated by TCRdb to about 2020). Describing the broader study: The collaborator samples originated in the United States, Italy and Spain and spanned the acute and convalescent phases of COVID-19. The material from the prospective study consisted of cDNA or gDNA derived from T cells, B-cell-depleted T cells, or PBMCs. Deeply sampled blood TCRbeta repertoires from subjects exposed to, actively infected with, or recovered from COVID-19 were included in the dataset. The repertoires were made available in a free public database intended to serve as a resource for research on the immune response to SARS-CoV-2. The samples were drawn from the first 160 participants of the ongoing ImmuneRACE study and from 950 to 1,500 subjects provided by 6 global collaborators. The sample metadata nearly always contained a de-identified subject ID, COVID-19 status, age in years and sex. HLA class I and class II types, where available, came from metadata supplied by the sample provider rather than from assay-based typing.

What the study reported, not specific to this receptor: The amount of clinical and demographic metadata varied by source and participant and was provided uncurated.

The collaborating institutions used their own protocols to collect whole blood in K2EDTA tubes. For TCRbeta analysis, collaborator samples were shipped as frozen whole blood, as isolated PBMCs, or as DNA extracted from either sample type. The immunoSEQ Assay, a bias-controlled multiplex PCR, was used to amplify TCRbeta CDR3 regions from genomic DNA. Turning to the authors' computational methods: Within the assay, amplification of reference gene primers was used to estimate how many nucleated cells each sample contained. To quantify the absolute abundance of each unique TCRbeta CDR3 rearrangement, sequence reads were collapsed and filtered. Productive Simpson clonality was computed per sample as the square root of Simpson's diversity index over productive rearrangements. TCRdb holds this immuneACCESS table with in-frame rearrangements only. Some clones are missing; in checked studies, unresolved V genes explain under half, and the rest has no known cause. V and J calls plus clone size are reproduced from that table; the DNA served to infer D and trimming. Recorded for this sample are some 64,000 clones; more than 60% of them occurred a single time. Around a sixth of the sample comes from the top ten.

In the case of this clone: Its specific antigen is unknown. The record has no base qualities; no much larger clone is one base away.

The CDR1 and CDR2 encoded by the germline V gene are SQVTM and ANQGSEA. From the cysteine through the phenylalanine, the CDR3 covers 12 amino acids. The DNA shown is the 36-base CDR3, in frame from base 1. Relative to germline, V is missing 1 base and J is missing 10 bases, with 4 bases of the junction outside any gene match. Sequencing was performed on peripheral blood. This sequence was found in a man in his sixties with acute or convalescent COVID-19. The chain employs TRBV29-1 and TRBJ2-1; TRBD2 lines up with 7 middle nucleotides. CDR3 reads: CSVEVHGREQFF. The sequence in DNA is TGCAGCGTTGAAGTACACGGGAGGGAGCAGTTCTTC.